This TCR beta chain derives from a study of cytomegalovirus exposure and HLA in healthy donors. Libraries were prepared by immunoSEQ multiplex PCR; TCRdb keeps only in-frame clonotypes and omits some of them. The sample carries approximately 39,000 clones, roughly 93% recorded once. Separate from the approximately 670-subject first cohort, the approximately 130-subject validation cohort was the one that the donors belonged to. As concerns this clone: Its specificity is unknown.

General study points: It was found in a later analysis that first-cohort TCR clusters tended to co-occur in the approximately 130 validation repertoires. The authors confirmed in vitro that three CMV-associated chains were specific for CMV antigens. A list of approximately 160 TCR beta chains associated with cytomegalovirus was given.

Sequenced input: PBMCs. The origin of this receptor is a man aged 18 to 29 in good health and CMV-seronegative.

The CDR3 region is CASSFNYEQYF. The DNA for the CDR3 is TGTGCCAGCAGTTTTAACTACGAGCAGTACTTC. V usage is TRBV6-6 and J usage is TRBJ2-7; D gene ambiguous. Germline CDR1 MNHNY, CDR2 SVGAGI (reference sequence). The CDR3 is 11 residues long. V lost 4 bases and J lost 3, with 4 bases in between.